Below, 17 T cell receptor beta chains from the same sample are listed, as sequenced in a study of long-term antiretroviral therapy in people with HIV (dated by TCRdb to 2021 to 2024). Sequencing of the TRB variable region was done with the immunoSEQ hsTCRB v3.0 assay at survey level resolution. What TCRdb holds here is the immuneACCESS table cut down to in-frame rearrangements. Part of the clones is not present; checked against another copy, under half of the missing clones reflect an unresolved V gene, and the others are unexplained. The table for this sample lists tens of thousands of clones; 75% to 90% of them were counted only once. Roughly 5.2% of the sample lies in the top ten. Source: unsorted PBMCs, taken 3.4 years after starting antiretroviral therapy. These receptors originate from a young man with HIV.

The chain joins TRBV7-2 to TRBJ2-3; D might be TRBD2 (6 bases). V was trimmed by 4 bases and J by 2 bases, leaving 10 bases between them. Germline-derived CDR1 and CDR2 are SGHTA and FQGNSA. This CDR3 is built from 14 residues. CDR3 protein: CASSSGATTDTQYF. CDR3 nucleotides: TGTGCCAGCAGCTCGGGAGCTACCACAGATACGCAGTATTTT.

The chain combines TRBV7-3 with TRBJ2-7; weak D call: TRBD2 (5 bases). Germline CDR1 SGHTA, CDR2 FQGTGA. The CDR3 has 14 residues. V lost 5 bases and J lost 4, with 15 bases in between. In DNA, the CDR3 is TGTGCCAGCAGCGCATCGGGGTCGGGGTACGAGCAGTACTTC. The encoded protein is CASSASGSGYEQYF.

This chain links TRBV28 with TRBJ2-7; the match to TRBD1 covers 9 bases. Trimming took 7 bases from V and 4 from J; bases not matched to a gene: 23. The CDR3 extends over 19 amino acids. Germline loops: CDR1 MDHEN, CDR2 SYDVKM. The CDR3 DNA reads as TGTGCCAGCACCCCAACACAGGGGGCAGGAGGAACCCGAAGATACGAGCAGTACTTC. It yields the protein CASTPTQGAGGTRRYEQYF.

Of note for this clone: The junction departs from germline at one end; a sequencing error may be responsible. The CDR3 sequence: CASSLRLAKTETQYF. CDR3 nucleotide sequence: TGTGCTAGCAGCTTAAGACTAGCGAAAACGGAGACCCAGTACTTC. V and J are TRBV7-7 and TRBJ2-5; 8 bases line up with TRBD2. CDR1 is SSHAT, CDR2 FNYEAQ, per germline (reference sequence). The CDR3 totals 15 residues.

The chain is built from TRBV11-3 and TRBJ2-7; D is perhaps TRBD2 (6 bases). Germline CDR1 and CDR2: SGHNT and YENEEA. The CDR3 sequence is 16 residues long. The V gene lost 1 base and the J gene lost 0 bases, with 13 bases spanning the gap. The CDR3: CASSLASGRSSYEQYF. In nucleotides, the CDR3 is TGTGCCAGCAGCTTAGCGAGCGGGCGGAGCTCCTACGAGCAGTACTTC.

The rearrangement links TRBV5-1 to TRBJ2-5, with D possibly matching TRBD2 (5 bases). The V gene's germline CDR1 is SGHRS and CDR2 YFSETQ. The CDR3 is 14 amino acids. Trimming removed 0 bases from V and 5 bases from J, with 11 bases in between. The CDR3, as DNA: TGCGCCAGCAGCTTGGGCCTAGCAGGCGAGACCCAGTACTTC. Protein product: CASSLGLAGETQYF.

This clone was observed a few times. This chain uses TRBV5-6 with TRBJ2-7; D could derive from TRBD1 or TRBD2 (5 bases each). Germline loops: CDR1 SGHDT, CDR2 YYEEEE. V lost 3 bases to trimming and J lost 1 base, with 23 bases between them. This CDR3 has 18 residues. CDR3 DNA sequence: TGTGCCAGCAGCTCAGTGAATCGGGACGTCCTGTCATCCTACGAGCAGTACTTC. Its protein product is CASSSVNRDVLSSYEQYF.

The gene calls are TRBV7-9 and TRBJ2-3; D is unclear. There are 14 residues in the CDR3. V was pared by 5 bases and J by 2 bases, with 11 bases between. The germline CDR1 and CDR2 sequences are SEHNR and FQNEAQ (reference sequence). The CDR3 is CASSVGGTTDTQYF. The DNA for the CDR3 is TGTGCCAGCAGCGTCGGCGGAACCACAGATACGCAGTATTTT.

This rearrangement joins TRBV6-5 to TRBJ2-1; 7 bases fit TRBD1. With 6 bases clipped from V and 5 bases from J, the junction kept 10 bases outside the gene matches. The CDR3 contains 15 residues. CDR1 MNHEY and CDR2 SVGAGI come from the germline V gene. CDR3 DNA sequence: TGTGCCAGCAGCTCCGGGACAGTCTACCACAATGAGCAGTTCTTC. It specifies CASSSGTVYHNEQFF.

The V and J genes are TRBV28 and TRBJ1-5, with 9 bases matching TRBD1. The CDR3 loop spans 15 amino acids. The germline V gene encodes CDR1 MDHEN and CDR2 SYDVKM. The V and J ends lost 5 bases and 2 bases, in that order; junction bases with no gene match: 4. This chain's CDR3 is CASSGQGLGNQPQHF. CDR3 bases: TGTGCCAGCAGTGGACAGGGGTTAGGCAATCAGCCCCAGCATTTT.

This rearrangement joins TRBV27 to TRBJ1-5; 9 nucleotides match TRBD1. CDR1 is MNHEY and CDR2 is SMNVEV in the germline V gene (reference sequence). V was pared by 2 bases and J by 7 bases, with 0 bases of the junction left unmatched. The CDR3 contains 13 residues. The DNA for the CDR3 is TGTGCCAGCAGTTTAGGACAGGGGCAGCCCCAGCATTTT. It translates to CASSLGQGQPQHF.

The DNA of the CDR3 is TGTGCCAGCACTACCTCTTTTCGCACCGGGGAGCTGTTTTTT. Translated: CASTTSFRTGELFF. The chain links TRBV6-6 to TRBJ2-2; the D is unclear. The CDR3 spans 14 residues. Germline CDR1 MNHNY, CDR2 SVGAGI (reference sequence). Trimming removed 7 bases at V and 4 bases at J, with 13 bases between.

V and J are TRBV28 and TRBJ2-7, with a possible D match to TRBD1 (6 bases). Germline-derived CDR1 and CDR2 are MDHEN and SYDVKM. The CDR3 extends over 15 amino acids. V lost 5 bases and J lost 0, with 14 bases in between. CDR3 DNA sequence: TGTGCCAGCAGTCCACAGGGTCCTAGCTCCTACGAGCAGTACTTC. Encoded protein: CASSPQGPSSYEQYF.

The V and J genes are TRBV11-3 and TRBJ2-2; no clear D. Germline V gene sequence: CDR1 SGHNT, CDR2 YENEEA. The CDR3 consists of 14 residues. Trimming shortened V by 3 bases and J by 4 bases, and 9 bases separated the two germline ends. CDR3 sequence: CASSLPGSTGELFF. The DNA of the CDR3 is TGTGCCAGCAGCTTGCCAGGAAGCACCGGGGAGCTGTTTTTT.

The chain employs TRBV6-6 and TRBJ2-2, with 8 positions matching TRBD2. The CDR3 covers 16 residues. Trimming cost V 3 bases and J 4 bases; bases outside gene matches: 7. CDR1 is MNHNY, CDR2 SVGAGI, per germline (reference sequence). In nucleotides, the CDR3 is TGTGCCAGCAGTTATTCCGGGACTAGACTCACCGGGGAGCTGTTTTTT. Translation: CASSYSGTRLTGELFF.

This sequence joins TRBV7-8 and TRBJ1-3; no reliable D call. The CDR3 has 16 amino acids. V lost 5 bases, J lost 4 bases, and 18 bases lay in between. Germline V gene lookup returns CDR1 SGHVS and CDR2 FQNEAQ. The CDR3 nucleotides read TGTGCCAGCAGCACTTCGGGCGGTTGGGGAGGAAACACCATATATTTT. Translating gives CASSTSGGWGGNTIYF. The entire variable domain, with the rest obtained from reference TRBV7-8 and TRBJ1-3, is as follows: GAGVSQSPRYKVAKRGQDVALRCDPISGHVSLFWYQQALGQGPEFLTYFQNEAQLDKSGLPSDRFFAERPEGSVSTLKIQRTQQEDSAVYLCASSTSGGWGGNTIYFGEGSWLTVV.

CDR3 protein: CASSPQLGDTEAFF. Written as DNA, the CDR3 is TGTGCCAGCTCACCACAGTTGGGGGACACTGAAGCTTTCTTT. J is TRBJ1-1 and V is TRBV18; D may be TRBD1 (5 bases). This CDR3 has 14 residues. The V end was cut by 1 base, the J end by 3 bases, with 9 bases between. CDR1 and CDR2 (germline): KGHSH, LQKENI.